These 30 T cell receptor beta chains came from one sample sequenced in a study of PD-L1 blockade in urothelial cancer. Time point: pretreatment peripheral blood. Sequencing was performed with immunoSEQ multiplex PCR; in TCRdb, only in-frame clones are kept and a portion is missing. The table lists 70,000 to 95,000 clones, less than 90% of them singletons, with approximately 2.1% in the top ten. Sequenced material: PBMCs, taken around atezolizumab (anti-PD-L1) treatment. The receptors were sampled from a man aged 60 to 69 with urothelial cancer.

The gene calls are TRBV6-5 and TRBJ1-1; D remains ambiguous. CDR1 and CDR2 (germline): MNHEY, SVGAGI. V was trimmed by 2 bases and J by 1 base, leaving 8 bases between them. The CDR3 length is 14 residues. Here the CDR3 DNA reads TGTGCCAGCAGTTACGGCAGGCAGAACACTGAAGCTTTCTTT. Translating it yields CASSYGRQNTEAFF.

J is TRBJ2-7 and V is TRBV5-4; TRBD2 might be the D (6 bases). The length of the CDR3 is 15 residues. Trimming took off 4 bases at V and 2 bases at J, with 16 bases between the two ends. Germline CDR1 reads SGHNT; CDR2 reads YYREEE (reference sequence). The CDR3 nucleotides are TGTGCCAGCAGCCCCTCCTCCGGGAGAACCTACGAGCAGTACTTC. Translated: CASSPSSGRTYEQYF.

This chain links TRBV15 with TRBJ2-3; TRBD2 matches 12 bases. Germline V gene sequence: CDR1 LNHNV, CDR2 YYDKDF (reference sequence). This CDR3 comprises 17 residues. V shed 3 bases, J shed 9 bases, and the junction held 13 bases outside the gene matches. CDR3: CATSSDSPELAGGTQYF. Written as DNA, the CDR3 is TGTGCCACCAGCAGTGATTCCCCGGAACTAGCGGGGGGAACGCAGTATTTT.

The J gene is TRBJ1-3, the V gene TRBV2; D is undetermined. V shed 7 bases and J shed 0 bases, with 10 bases lying between them. The CDR3 covers 14 residues. Germline V gene lookup returns CDR1 SNHLY and CDR2 FYNNEI. CDR3 residues: CASNGYYSGNTIYF. The CDR3 DNA reads TGTGCCAGCAACGGGTACTACTCTGGAAACACCATATATTTT.

This chain uses TRBV7-2 with TRBJ2-7; 8 positions match TRBD2. V was pared by 1 base and J by 2 bases, with 7 bases of the junction left unmatched. Germline assignment: CDR1 SGHTA and CDR2 FQGNSA. This CDR3 spans 16 amino acids. CDR3 sequence (DNA): TGTGCCAGCAGCTTAGAGGCGGGAGGCCCTACCTACGAGCAGTACTTC. Residues: CASSLEAGGPTYEQYF.

This clone came up once. The chain employs TRBV5-4 and TRBJ1-5; D not resolved. Germline V gene data show CDR1 as SGHNT and CDR2 as YYREEE (reference sequence). Trimming shortened V by 4 bases and J by 0 bases, and 11 bases separated the two germline ends. CDR3 length: 15 residues. The CDR3 nucleotides are TGTGCCAGCAGCCAAGATGAGAGTAGCAATCAGCCCCAGCATTTT. Its protein product is CASSQDESSNQPQHF.

The J gene is TRBJ1-3, the V gene TRBV5-6; no clear D gene. The CDR3 is 14 amino acids. V gave up 0 bases and J gave up 4 bases, with 8 bases separating them. Per the germline V gene, CDR1 is SGHDT and CDR2 is YYEEEE. The CDR3 protein is CASSLGGLGNTIYF. The CDR3 DNA reads TGTGCCAGCAGCTTGGGTGGCCTGGGAAACACCATATATTTT.

The table lists this clone with a few counts. This chain joins TRBV5-4 and TRBJ1-1; D call uncertain. CDR1 is SGHNT, CDR2 YYREEE, per germline (reference sequence). Trimming cost V 0 bases and J 2 bases, with 8 bases left between them. The CDR3 length is 14 residues. The CDR3 reads CASSLEGRNTEAFF. For the CDR3, the DNA is TGTGCCAGCAGCTTGGAAGGGAGAAACACTGAAGCTTTCTTT.

The chain has TRBV2 and TRBJ1-6, with 9 bases fitting TRBD1. Germline trimming cut 2 bases from V and 9 bases from J; bases unmatched to any gene: 8. Germline CDR1 is SNHLY and CDR2 is FYNNEI. The CDR3 length is 16 residues. The CDR3, as DNA: TGTGCCAGCAGTGAAAATTGGGACAGGGCATCTTCACCCCTCCACTTT. Encoded protein: CASSENWDRASSPLHF.

The V gene is TRBV5-1, the J gene TRBJ2-5, with 8 nucleotides matching TRBD2. Germline CDR1 reads SGHRS; CDR2 reads YFSETQ. Losses at the gene ends were 7 bases for V and 2 bases for J; bases not matched to a gene: 16. The CDR3 contains 17 residues. DNA for the CDR3: TGCGCCAGCCCCCTCGGGGGGGGGCTGGTGGGGCAAGAGACCCAGTACTTC. It yields the protein CASPLGGGLVGQETQYF.

The chain couples TRBV28 to TRBJ1-4; 9 nucleotides align to TRBD1. The CDR3 runs to 17 residues. V dropped 8 bases and J dropped 3; count of bases not matched to a gene: 13. Germline CDR1 reads MDHEN; CDR2 reads SYDVKM. The DNA of the CDR3 is TGTGCCAGCTGCGTCGGTGACTGGACAGGGGCTAATGAAAAACTGTTTTTT. This encodes CASCVGDWTGANEKLFF.

The chain links TRBV19 to TRBJ2-1, with a weak D call TRBD1 (6 bases). The V and J ends lost 4 bases and 8 bases respectively, with 15 bases between them. CDR3 size: 14 residues. Germline V gene data show CDR1 as LNHDA and CDR2 as SQIVND (reference sequence). The CDR3 DNA follows: TGTGCCAGTAGTACAACAGGGTTTGGCGATGAGCAGTTCTTC. Translation: CASSTTGFGDEQFF.

The chain links TRBV9 to TRBJ2-1, with 8 bases that match TRBD2. J lost 4 bases, V lost 4 bases, and 4 bases had no gene match. Germline CDR1 reads SGDLS; CDR2 reads YYNGEE. The CDR3 has 14 residues. As DNA, the CDR3 is TGTGCCAGCAGCTTGGGACTAGGTTACAATGAGCAGTTCTTC. Protein: CASSLGLGYNEQFF.

The chain employs TRBV2 and TRBJ1-1; D possibly corresponds to TRBD1 (5 bases). The germline V gene encodes CDR1 SNHLY and CDR2 FYNNEI. This CDR3 comprises 11 residues. V was cut by 3 bases and J by 12 bases, with 11 bases left in between. DNA of the CDR3: TGTGCCAGCAGTGACGGGGGGTCGCCTTTCTTT. It specifies CASSDGGSPFF.

V usage is TRBV6-5 and J usage is TRBJ1-1; 9 bases are shared with TRBD1. The germline gives CDR1 MNHEY, CDR2 SVGAGI. With V trimmed by 5 bases and J by 5 bases, 6 bases remained unmatched. The CDR3 has 14 residues. CDR3 sequence: CASSHRGRRTEAFF. The CDR3 nucleotides are TGTGCCAGCAGTCACAGGGGGCGACGGACTGAAGCTTTCTTT.

The chain carries TRBV7-2 and TRBJ2-2; D is unresolved. The CDR3 extends over 16 amino acids. V lost 6 bases and J lost 4, with 18 bases in between. Germline V CDR1 and CDR2: SGHTA, FQGNSA. CDR3 bases: TGTGCCAGCAGTTTGCAACCCCAGGCGACCACCGGGGAGCTGTTTTTT. Its protein is CASSLQPQATTGELFF.

The chain carries TRBV5-1 and TRBJ1-2, with 9 bases matching TRBD1. V dropped 2 bases and J dropped 5; count of bases not matched to a gene: 7. CDR1 is SGHRS and CDR2 is YFSETQ in the germline V gene. This CDR3 spans 15 amino acids. In nucleotides, the CDR3 is TGCGCCAGCAGCTTTACCACAGGGGGCAGGTATGGCTACACCTTC. This encodes CASSFTTGGRYGYTF.

The gene calls are TRBV19 and TRBJ2-7, with 8 bases identical to TRBD1. Per the germline V gene, CDR1 is LNHDA and CDR2 is SQIVND (reference sequence). The CDR3 runs 14 residues. V lost 3 bases, J lost 5 bases, and 6 bases stayed unmatched. CDR3 in amino acids: CASSIQGARDEQYF. The DNA of the CDR3 is TGTGCCAGTAGTATCCAGGGGGCGCGGGACGAGCAGTACTTC.

The chain has TRBV21-1 and TRBJ1-1; the table's D gene call, TRBD1, was not cross checked with the DNA. TRBV21-1 is a pseudogene. The CDR3 contains 19 residues. CDR3 in DNA: TGTGCCAGCAGCAAAACGACAGGTCCTGAACTCTCCGAGAACACTGAAGCTTTCTTT. It is translated as CASSKTTGPELSENTEAFF.

The chain carries TRBV19 and TRBJ1-2, with 9 bases fitting TRBD1. The CDR3 sequence is 16 residues long. Trimming removed 8 bases from V and 2 bases from J; junction bases left unmatched: 12. Germline CDR1 is LNHDA and CDR2 is SQIVND (reference sequence). CDR3 coding DNA: TGTGCCAGTGGGACAGGGTGGACTTCCGGGAACTATGGCTACACCTTC. Its protein product is CASGTGWTSGNYGYTF.

This clone was seen a handful of times. At the DNA level, this CDR3 is encoded by other sequences in the same sample as well. This sequence joins TRBV7-3 and TRBJ2-3, with D unresolved. V was clipped by 4 bases and J by 0 bases, with 2 bases between them. In germline, CDR1 is SGHTA, CDR2 FQGTGA. The CDR3 covers 12 residues. The CDR3, as DNA: TGTGCCAGCAGCTCTAGCACAGATACGCAGTATTTT. Amino acid sequence: CASSSSTDTQYF.

The chain joins TRBV5-3 to TRBJ2-7; D possibly corresponds to TRBD2 (6 bases). TRBV5-3 is recorded as an ORF, its role being uncertain. This CDR3 has 15 amino acids. The V gene lost 5 bases and the J gene lost 2 bases, with 17 bases spanning the gap. The CDR3 region is CARRIQAGSTYEQYF. CDR3 DNA sequence: TGTGCCAGAAGGATCCAAGCCGGGAGTACCTACGAGCAGTACTTC.

The V call is TRBV12-5, the J call TRBJ2-1; 12 nucleotides line up with TRBD1. This CDR3 is 17 amino acids long. Trimming at V came to 5 bases and at J to 8 bases, leaving 13 bases not matched to a gene. Germline values: CDR1 LGHNT, CDR2 FRNRAP. In DNA form, the CDR3 reads TGTGCTAGTGGTCCCCGGGACAGGGGGCGAGGACCCCATGAGCAGTTCTTC. Protein product: CASGPRDRGRGPHEQFF.

This chain joins TRBV4-3 and TRBJ2-1; 8 positions agree with TRBD1. CDR1 and CDR2 (germline): LGHNA, YSLEER. The CDR3 sequence is 14 residues long. Losses at the gene ends were 8 bases for V and 7 bases for J; bases not matched to a gene: 10. In DNA form, the CDR3 reads TGCGCCAGCCGGACAGGGAAGGGCGCGAATGAGCAGTTCTTC. It yields the protein CASRTGKGANEQFF.

The rearrangement links TRBV30 to TRBJ1-3; no clear D. Trimming left V 0 bases short and J 3 bases short, with 9 bases between. The germline V gene encodes CDR1 GTSNPN and CDR2 SVGIG (reference sequence). CDR3 length: 14 residues. The CDR3 nucleotides read TGTGCCTGGAGTGTTCGGGGATTTGGAAACACCATATATTTT. As protein: CAWSVRGFGNTIYF.

The gene calls are TRBV28 and TRBJ1-2; the D gene is possibly TRBD1 (6 bases). V was pared by 7 bases and J by 4 bases, with 10 bases between. The germline V gene encodes CDR1 MDHEN and CDR2 SYDVKM. The CDR3 is made up of 12 amino acids. CDR3 in DNA: TGTGCCAGCAAACAGGGAACCTATGGCTACACCTTC. Encoded protein: CASKQGTYGYTF.

The rearrangement links TRBV11-3 to TRBJ2-3; the D gene is possibly TRBD1 (6 bases). Germline V gene lookup returns CDR1 SGHNT and CDR2 YENEEA. Trimming shortened V by 5 bases and J by 1 base, and 13 bases separated the two germline ends. The CDR3 contains 15 residues. The DNA for the CDR3 is TGTGCCAGCAGCCGGACAGCCCGGGGCACAGATACGCAGTATTTT. Amino acids: CASSRTARGTDTQYF.

This chain connects TRBV6-1 to TRBJ1-2; TRBD1 might be the D (5 bases). The germline CDR1 and CDR2 sequences are MNHNS and SASEGT. There are 15 residues in the CDR3. V lost 0 bases to trimming and J lost 5 bases, with 13 bases between them. Here the CDR3 DNA reads TGTGCCAGCAGTGAAGCGCAGGGCTTGGGATATGGCTACACCTTC. It codes for CASSEAQGLGYGYTF.

The V call is TRBV2, the J call TRBJ1-1; D gene ambiguous. Per germline, CDR1 SNHLY and CDR2 FYNNEI. V was trimmed by 0 bases and J by 0 bases, leaving 14 bases between them. The CDR3 extends over 17 amino acids. CDR3 loop: CASSEALAGLMNTEAFF. CDR3 nucleotide sequence: TGTGCCAGCAGTGAAGCGCTGGCAGGACTCATGAACACTGAAGCTTTCTTT.

This clone is a singleton in its sample. This CDR3 reads CASSPRASGGGQSSEQYF. The CDR3 DNA sequence: TGTGCCAGTAGTCCTCGAGCTAGCGGGGGGGGCCAGTCTTCCGAGCAGTACTTC. The V and J genes are TRBV19 and TRBJ2-7; 12 positions match TRBD2. Losses at the gene ends were 5 bases for V and 6 bases for J; bases not matched to a gene: 17. The CDR3 sequence is 18 residues long. In germline, CDR1 is LNHDA, CDR2 SQIVND (reference sequence).